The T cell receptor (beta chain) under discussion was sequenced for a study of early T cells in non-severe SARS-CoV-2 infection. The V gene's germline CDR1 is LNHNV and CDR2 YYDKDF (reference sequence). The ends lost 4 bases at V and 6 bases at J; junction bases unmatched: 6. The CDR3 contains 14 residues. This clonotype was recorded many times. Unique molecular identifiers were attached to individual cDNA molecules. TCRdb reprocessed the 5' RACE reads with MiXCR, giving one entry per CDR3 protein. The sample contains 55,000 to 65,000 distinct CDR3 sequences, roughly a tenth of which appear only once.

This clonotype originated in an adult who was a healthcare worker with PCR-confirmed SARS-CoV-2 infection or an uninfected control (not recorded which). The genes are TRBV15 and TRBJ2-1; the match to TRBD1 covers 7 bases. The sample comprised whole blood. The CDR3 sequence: CATSMGQHSNEQFF. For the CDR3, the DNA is TGTGCCACCAGCATGGGACAGCATTCCAATGAGCAGTTCTTC.